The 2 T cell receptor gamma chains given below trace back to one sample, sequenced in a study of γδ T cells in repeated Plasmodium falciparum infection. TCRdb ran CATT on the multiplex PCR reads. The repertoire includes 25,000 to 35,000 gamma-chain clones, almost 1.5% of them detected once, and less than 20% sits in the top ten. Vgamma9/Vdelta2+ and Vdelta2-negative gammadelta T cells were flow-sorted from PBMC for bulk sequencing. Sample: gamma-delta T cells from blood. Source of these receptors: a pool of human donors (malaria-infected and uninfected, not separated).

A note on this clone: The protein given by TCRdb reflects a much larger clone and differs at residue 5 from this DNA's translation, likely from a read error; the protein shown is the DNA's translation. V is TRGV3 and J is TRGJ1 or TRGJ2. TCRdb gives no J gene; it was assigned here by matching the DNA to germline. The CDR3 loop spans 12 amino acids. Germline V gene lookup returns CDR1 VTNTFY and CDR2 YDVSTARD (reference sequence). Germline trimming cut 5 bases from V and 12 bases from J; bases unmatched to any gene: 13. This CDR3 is CATWGTPLSKLF. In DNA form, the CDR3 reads TGTGCCACCTGGGGCACCCCTTTATCGAAACTCTTT.

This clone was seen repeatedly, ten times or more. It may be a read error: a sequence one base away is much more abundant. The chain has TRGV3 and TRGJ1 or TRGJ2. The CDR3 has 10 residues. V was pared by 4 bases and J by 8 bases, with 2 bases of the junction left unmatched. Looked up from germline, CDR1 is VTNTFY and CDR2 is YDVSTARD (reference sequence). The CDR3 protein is CATWEHKKLF. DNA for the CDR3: TGTGCCACCTGGGAACATAAGAAACTCTTT.